This T cell receptor (beta chain) was obtained from a study of T cell repertoires in cytomegalovirus infection. TCRdb redid the calling of the reads with MiXCR, one entry per CDR3 protein. Altogether some 400,000 distinct CDR3 sequences are present, approximately 31% being singletons, with the ten largest covering roughly an eighth. Germline CDR1 reads LNHNV; CDR2 reads YYDKDF (reference sequence). The ends were cut back, 0 bases at V and 5 bases at J, with 11 bases in the middle. The CDR3 is 15 residues long. The specimen sequenced was PBMCs. This sequence joins TRBV15 and TRBJ1-5; D is perhaps TRBD1 (6 bases). The sequence came from a human donor in good health (CMV status not recorded). Some clones in this sample may be carry-over from other donors' samples. The CDR3 DNA follows: TGTGCCACCAGCAGAGATGGGGGCCCCGATCAGCCCCAGCATTTT. Protein product: CATSRDGGPDQPQHF. Using reference TRBV15 and TRBJ1-5 for the parts outside the CDR3, the full variable domain is DAMVIQNPRYQVTQFGKPVTLSCSQTLNHNVMYWYQQKSSQAPKLLFHYYDKDFNNEADTPDNFQSRRPNTSFCFLDIRSPGLGDTAMYLCATSRDGGPDQPQHFGDGTRLSIL.